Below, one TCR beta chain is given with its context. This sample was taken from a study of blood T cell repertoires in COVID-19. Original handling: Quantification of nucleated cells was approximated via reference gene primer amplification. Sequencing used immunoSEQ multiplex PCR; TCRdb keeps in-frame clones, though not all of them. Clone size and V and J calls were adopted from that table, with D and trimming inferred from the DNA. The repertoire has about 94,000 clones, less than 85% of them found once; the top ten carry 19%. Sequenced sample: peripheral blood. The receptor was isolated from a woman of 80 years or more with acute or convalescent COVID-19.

The CDR3 sequence is CATNSGSTDTQYF. The DNA for the CDR3 is TGCGCCACTAATAGCGGGAGCACAGATACGCAGTATTTT. The chain has TRBV5-1 and TRBJ2-3; TRBD2 agrees at 7 bases. This CDR3 contains 13 residues. V was pared by 9 bases and J by 0 bases, with 4 bases of the junction left unmatched. Looked up from germline, CDR1 is SGHRS and CDR2 is YFSETQ.